One sample yielded the 9 T cell receptor beta chains listed below, sequenced in a study of cytomegalovirus exposure and HLA in healthy donors. This PCR relied on a set of 60 Vbeta primers and 13 Jbeta primers. Sequencing used immunoSEQ multiplex PCR; TCRdb keeps in-frame clones, though not all of them. The top ten clones hold around 5% of a sample with about 170,000 clones, approximately 70% of them seen once. Sequencing was performed on PBMCs. The receptors stem from a woman aged 18-30 years in good health and CMV-seropositive.

This chain connects TRBV7-9 to TRBJ2-7, with TRBD2 matching 9 bases. With 5 bases clipped from V and 6 bases from J, the junction kept 8 bases outside the gene matches. The germline V gene encodes CDR1 SEHNR and CDR2 FQNEAQ (reference sequence). The CDR3 runs to 14 residues. The CDR3 here is CASSGSGGRFEQYF. The CDR3 nucleotides read TGTGCCAGCAGCGGCAGCGGGGGGAGATTCGAGCAGTACTTC. Looking up the rest from reference TRBV7-9 and TRBJ2-7 gives the full variable domain: DTGVSQNPRHKITKRGQNVTFRCDPISEHNRLYWYRQTLGQGPEFLTYFQNEAQLEKSRLLSDRFSAERPKGSFSTLEIQRTEQGDSAMYLCASSGSGGRFEQYFGPGTRLTVT.

This clone showed up just a few times. The chain employs TRBV2 and TRBJ2-2; TRBD2 is a possible D gene (5 bases). V was shortened by 7 bases and J by 7 bases, with 19 bases between the two germline ends. CDR1 and CDR2 from the germline V gene are SNHLY and FYNNEI. The CDR3 has 15 residues. The CDR3 coding sequence is TGTGCCAGCAACGCCGACCCCGTTGAGGGCGGGGAGCTGTTTTTT. As protein: CASNADPVEGGELFF.

J is TRBJ1-2 and V is TRBV2; TRBD1 matches at 8 bases. V lost 7 bases and J lost 2; bases outside the gene matches: 6. The germline V gene has CDR1 SNHLY and CDR2 FYNNEI. This CDR3 is built from 14 residues. CDR3 sequence: CASIQRQGNYGYTF. As DNA, the CDR3 is TGTGCCAGCATACAGAGACAGGGGAACTATGGCTACACCTTC. Drawing the rest from reference TRBV2 and TRBJ1-2, the complete variable domain is EPEVTQTPSHQVTQMGQEVILRCVPISNHLYFYWYRQILGQKVEFLVSFYNNEISEKSEIFDDQFSVERPDGSNFTLKIRSTKLEDSAMYFCASIQRQGNYGYTFGSGTRLTVV.

This rearrangement joins TRBV5-1 to TRBJ2-3; TRBD2 matches at 9 bases. With 2 bases clipped from V and 0 bases from J, the junction kept 7 bases outside the gene matches. Germline V CDR1 and CDR2: SGHRS, YFSETQ. The CDR3 is 17 amino acids. In DNA form, the CDR3 reads TGCGCCAGCAGCTTTGGCCTAGCGGGGTCTAGCACAGATACGCAGTATTTT. Protein sequence: CASSFGLAGSSTDTQYF.

This chain links TRBV10-3 with TRBJ1-1; no firm D call. In germline, CDR1 is ENHRY, CDR2 SYGVKD. CDR3 length: 14 amino acids. V shed 1 base and J shed 5 bases, with 11 bases lying between them. CDR3 protein: CAISEWEDGTEAFF. The CDR3 DNA sequence: TGTGCCATCAGTGAGTGGGAGGACGGGACTGAAGCTTTCTTT.

The chain carries TRBV12-5 and TRBJ2-5; 8 nucleotides agree with TRBD1. The junction had 8 bases not matched to a gene; V was cut back by 6 bases and J by 2 bases. This CDR3 comprises 15 residues. Germline V lookup: CDR1 LGHNT, CDR2 FRNRAP. CDR3 protein: CASGRSGGGQETQYF. CDR3 in DNA: TGTGCTAGTGGGCGCTCAGGGGGCGGACAAGAGACCCAGTACTTC. Complete variable domain (other parts from reference TRBV12-5 and TRBJ2-5): DARVTQTPRHKVTEMGQEVTMRCQPILGHNTVFWYRQTMMQGLELLAYFRNRAPLDDSGMPKDRFSAEMPDATLATLKIQPSEPRDSAVYFCASGRSGGGQETQYFGPGTRLLVL.

The chain couples TRBV2 to TRBJ1-5, with 7 bases that match TRBD1. Trimming removed 2 bases from V and 3 bases from J; junction bases left unmatched: 4. The CDR3 is 15 residues long. The germline V gene has CDR1 SNHLY and CDR2 FYNNEI. The CDR3 region is CASSELTGNNQPQHF. In DNA, the CDR3 is TGTGCCAGCAGTGAACTGACAGGGAACAATCAGCCCCAGCATTTT. The full variable domain, with the rest looked up from reference TRBV2 and TRBJ1-5, is EPEVTQTPSHQVTQMGQEVILRCVPISNHLYFYWYRQILGQKVEFLVSFYNNEISEKSEIFDDQFSVERPDGSNFTLKIRSTKLEDSAMYFCASSELTGNNQPQHFGDGTRLSIL.

This clone was found once. The rearrangement joins TRBV2 to TRBJ1-5; D is perhaps TRBD1 (5 bases). The V end was cut by 4 bases, the J end by 6 bases, with 10 bases between. CDR1 SNHLY and CDR2 FYNNEI come from the germline V gene. This CDR3 spans 13 amino acids. The CDR3, as DNA: TGTGCCAGCAGTGGGTTGGGGCTTCAGCCCCAGCATTTT. Its translation is CASSGLGLQPQHF.

The chain uses TRBV5-5 and TRBJ1-4; 8 bases are a match to TRBD1. Germline V gives CDR1 SGHKS, CDR2 YYEKEE (reference sequence). V shed 4 bases, J shed 8 bases, and the junction held 10 bases outside the gene matches. The CDR3 has 15 residues. The CDR3 DNA is TGTGCCAGCAGCCGGGACAGGCCTCTTGGGGAAAAACTGTTTTTT. Translation: CASSRDRPLGEKLFF.